These T cell receptor beta chains were read from a single sample in a study of cytomegalovirus exposure and HLA in healthy donors. Generated by immunoSEQ multiplex PCR, the TCRdb table keeps only in-frame clones and is missing some. The sample holds approximately 140,000 clones, about 74% seen once. The sequenced sample was PBMCs. The source is a man aged 40-50 years in good health and CMV-seropositive. Both conserved end residues are part of each CDR3. D genes are given only for firm matches. Size is omitted from some rows. Given values are once, few, many or a class for expanded clones.

15	TRBV27	-	-	TRBJ2-7	CASSSPGHYRYEQYF	TGTGCCAGCAGTTCCCCGGGACATTATCGGTACGAGCAGTACTTC
18	TRBV28	-	-	TRBJ1-3	CASSLSTFGSLSGNTIYF	TGTGCCAGCAGCCTGTCCACATTCGGGTCTCTCTCTGGAAACACCATATATTTT
16	TRBV7-3	few	TRBD2	TRBJ2-5	CASSPWASGTQETQYF	TGTGCCAGCAGCCCCTGGGCTAGCGGGACCCAAGAGACCCAGTACTTC
12	TRBV10-3	once	-	TRBJ2-7	CAISEFLGEQYF	TGTGCCATCAGTGAGTTTCTAGGCGAGCAGTACTTC
14	TRBV5-1	-	-	TRBJ2-3	CASSLMYRSDTQYF	TGCGCCAGCAGCTTGATGTACAGGTCAGATACGCAGTATTTT
16	TRBV15	few	-	TRBJ2-5	CATSKLRLERSETQYF	TGTGCCACCAGCAAATTACGACTGGAGCGGTCAGAGACCCAGTACTTC
13	TRBV27	-	-	TRBJ1-2	CASSLTGNYGYTF	TGTGCCAGCAGTTTAACAGGGAACTATGGCTACACCTTC
16	TRBV5-6	-	TRBD2	TRBJ2-3	CASSLVVGLGTDTQYF	TGTGCCAGCAGCTTGGTCGTGGGACTAGGCACAGATACGCAGTATTTT
13	TRBV6-5	-	-	TRBJ2-7	CASSYSQGIEQYF	TGTGCCAGCAGTTACTCGCAGGGAATCGAGCAGTACTTC
12	TRBV10-3	once	-	TRBJ2-7	CAIKGLADEQYF	TGTGCCATAAAGGGGCTCGCTGACGAGCAGTACTTC
15	TRBV10-1	-	TRBD1	TRBJ2-2	CASSPRQGRAGELFF	TGCGCCAGCAGCCCCCGACAGGGAAGGGCCGGGGAGCTGTTTTTT
15	TRBV5-1	-	-	TRBJ2-1	CASSLGTVTYNEQFF	TGCGCCAGCAGCTTGGGGACAGTAACCTACAATGAGCAGTTCTTC
16	TRBV6-4	-	TRBD1	TRBJ2-1	CASSGGETGGIHEQFF	TGTGCCAGCAGTGGTGGGGAGACAGGGGGAATTCATGAGCAGTTCTTC
13	TRBV15	-	-	TRBJ2-2	CATSPRLTGELFF	TGTGCCACCAGCCCGAGACTCACCGGGGAGCTGTTTTTT
15	TRBV12-5	once	-	TRBJ1-4	CASGLNAGGNEKLFF	TGTGCTAGTGGTTTGAATGCGGGGGGTAATGAAAAACTGTTTTTT
18	TRBV9	-	TRBD2	TRBJ2-1	CASSTRTSGRFEYNEQFF	TGTGCCAGCAGCACCAGGACTAGCGGGAGGTTCGAGTACAATGAGCAGTTCTTC
16	TRBV27	few	TRBD2	TRBJ2-7	CASSFPGTTYSYEQYF	TGTGCCAGCAGTTTTCCGGGGACTACCTACTCCTACGAGCAGTACTTC
15	TRBV19	-	-	TRBJ1-1	CASSPLQAPNTEAFF	TGTGCCAGTAGTCCCCTCCAGGCGCCGAACACTGAAGCTTTCTTT
13	TRBV14	-	-	TRBJ2-1	CASSQMGVGEQFF	TGTGCCAGCAGCCAGATGGGAGTGGGCGAGCAGTTCTTC
13	TRBV7-9	few	TRBD1	TRBJ2-7	CASSTGVAAEQYF	TGTGCCAGCTCAACAGGGGTCGCCGCCGAGCAGTACTTC
12	TRBV6-1	once	-	TRBJ1-1	CASLLGNTEAFF	TGTGCCAGCCTTCTAGGAAACACTGAAGCTTTCTTT
13	TRBV6-5	-	TRBD1	TRBJ2-7	CASSFDRAYEQYF	TGTGCCAGCAGTTTTGACAGGGCCTACGAGCAGTACTTC
16	TRBV18	-	TRBD2	TRBJ2-5	CASSLARLAAQETQYF	TGTGCCAGCTCACTCGCCCGACTAGCGGCCCAAGAGACCCAGTACTTC
17	TRBV19	-	-	TRBJ1-4	CASSNPLMGGPNEKLFF	TGTGCCAGTAGTAACCCCTTGATGGGGGGTCCTAATGAAAAACTGTTTTTT
13	TRBV19	-	TRBD1	TRBJ1-5	CASSGQGYQPQHF	TGTGCCAGTAGTGGACAGGGTTATCAGCCCCAGCATTTT
13	TRBV29-1	once	-	TRBJ1-1	CSARLTMNTEAFF	TGCAGCGCACGTTTAACTATGAACACTGAAGCTTTCTTT
15	TRBV15	-	-	TRBJ2-7	CATSRDDSGTYEQYF	TGTGCCACCAGCAGAGATGATAGCGGTACCTACGAGCAGTACTTC